Each of the 4 T cell receptor beta chains below was sequenced from the same sample in a study of T cells in Graves' hyperthyroidism and ophthalmopathy. Researchers amplified the TCR beta CDR3 regions from RNA transcripts. The TCR CDR3 was amplified in a first-round RT-PCR using the HTBI primer set. Each CDR3 protein is one row after TCRdb ran MiXCR on the multiplex PCR reads. The table records around 380,000 distinct CDR3 sequences, about 13% of them present only once. The sample was blood. The source of these receptors is a man between 25 and 39 years old with Graves' hyperthyroidism that later progressed to Graves' ophthalmopathy.

This clonotype was seen many times. This chain's CDR3 is CSANPTGTNQPQHF. The DNA of the CDR3 is TGCAGTGCTAACCCGACGGGTACCAATCAGCCCCAGCATTTT. This rearrangement joins TRBV20-1 to TRBJ1-5; no firm D call. CDR1 and CDR2 from the germline V gene are DFQATT and SNEGSKA (reference sequence). The CDR3 is 14 residues long. The V end lost 4 bases, the J end lost 3 bases, and 13 bases lay between the germline ends.

The rearrangement links TRBV10-2 to TRBJ2-1, with D hard to call. This CDR3 comprises 13 residues. Germline CDR1 is WSHSY and CDR2 is SAAADI. Trimming shortened V by 8 bases and J by 0 bases, and 8 bases separated the two germline ends. The CDR3 DNA follows: TGCGCCAGCTCCGAGAGCTCCTACAATGAGCAGTTCTTC. The encoded protein is CASSESSYNEQFF.

The table lists this clonotype with many counts. The chain combines TRBV7-2 with TRBJ2-5; maybe TRBD2 (5 bases). V was pared by 6 bases and J by 5 bases, with 10 bases between. The CDR3 length is 12 residues. Germline loops: CDR1 SGHTA, CDR2 FQGNSA. The CDR3 coding sequence is TGTGCCAGCAGGGAGCCGGGGGAGACCCAGTACTTC. This gives the protein CASREPGETQYF.

This clonotype has just a few counts. The junction departs from germline at one end; a sequencing error may be responsible. The CDR3 loop is CASSLGGSGEYF. CDR3 in DNA: TGTGCCAGCAGCCTAGGGGGTTCAGGGGAGTACTTC. The chain employs TRBV13 and TRBJ2-5, with TRBD1 as a possible D gene (6 bases). This CDR3 contains 12 residues. CDR1 PRHDT and CDR2 FYEKMQ come from the germline V gene (reference sequence). Full variable domain (missing parts from reference TRBV13 and TRBJ2-5): AAGVIQSPRHLIKEKRETATLKCYPIPRHDTVYWYQQGPGQDPQFLISFYEKMQSDKGSIPDRFSAQQFSDYHSELNMSSLELGDSALYFCASSLGGSGEYFGPGTRLLVL.